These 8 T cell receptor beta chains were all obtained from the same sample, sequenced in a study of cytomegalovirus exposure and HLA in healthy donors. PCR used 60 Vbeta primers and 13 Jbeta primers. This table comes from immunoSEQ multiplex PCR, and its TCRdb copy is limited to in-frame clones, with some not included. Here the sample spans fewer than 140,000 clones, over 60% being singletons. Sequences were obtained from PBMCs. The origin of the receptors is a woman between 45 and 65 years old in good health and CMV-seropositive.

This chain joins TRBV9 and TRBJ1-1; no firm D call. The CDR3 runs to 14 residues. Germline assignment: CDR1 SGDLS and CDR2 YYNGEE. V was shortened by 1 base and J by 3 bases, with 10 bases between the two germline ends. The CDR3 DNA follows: TGTGCCAGCAGCGTATTAGGAGGAGACACTGAAGCTTTCTTT. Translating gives CASSVLGGDTEAFF.

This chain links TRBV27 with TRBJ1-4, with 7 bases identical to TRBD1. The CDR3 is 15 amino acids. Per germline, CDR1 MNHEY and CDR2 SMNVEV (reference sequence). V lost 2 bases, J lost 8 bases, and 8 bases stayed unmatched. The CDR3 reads CASSLRTGVGEKLFF. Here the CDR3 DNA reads TGTGCCAGCAGTTTACGAACAGGGGTCGGGGAAAAACTGTTTTTT.

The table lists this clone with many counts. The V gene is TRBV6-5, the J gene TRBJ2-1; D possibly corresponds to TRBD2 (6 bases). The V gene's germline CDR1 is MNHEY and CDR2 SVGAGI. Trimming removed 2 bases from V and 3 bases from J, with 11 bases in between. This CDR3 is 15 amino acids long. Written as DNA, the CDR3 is TGTGCCAGCAGTTACGCGAACGGGGGCTACAATGAGCAGTTCTTC. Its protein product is CASSYANGGYNEQFF.

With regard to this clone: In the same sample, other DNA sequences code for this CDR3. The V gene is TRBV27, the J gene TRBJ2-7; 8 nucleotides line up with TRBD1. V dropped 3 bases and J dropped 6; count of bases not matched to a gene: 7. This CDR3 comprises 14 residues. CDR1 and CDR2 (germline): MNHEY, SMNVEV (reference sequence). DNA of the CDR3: TGTGCCAGCAGTTTGGGGCAGGGGGCTAGCGAGCAGTACTTC. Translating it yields CASSLGQGASEQYF.

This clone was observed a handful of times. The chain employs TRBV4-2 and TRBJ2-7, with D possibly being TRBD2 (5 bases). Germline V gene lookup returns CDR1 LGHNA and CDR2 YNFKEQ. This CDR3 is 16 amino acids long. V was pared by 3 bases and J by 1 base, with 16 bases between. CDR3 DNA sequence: TGTGCCAGCAGCCACGGCACCCGACGGGAATCCTACGAGCAGTACTTC. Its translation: CASSHGTRRESYEQYF.

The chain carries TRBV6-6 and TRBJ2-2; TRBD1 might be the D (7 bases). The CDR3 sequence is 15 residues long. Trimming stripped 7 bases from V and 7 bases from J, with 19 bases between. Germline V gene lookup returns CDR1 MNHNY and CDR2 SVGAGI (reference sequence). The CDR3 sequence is CASNQAAGGRGELFF. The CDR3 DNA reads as TGTGCCAGCAACCAAGCGGCAGGGGGGCGCGGGGAGCTGTTTTTT.

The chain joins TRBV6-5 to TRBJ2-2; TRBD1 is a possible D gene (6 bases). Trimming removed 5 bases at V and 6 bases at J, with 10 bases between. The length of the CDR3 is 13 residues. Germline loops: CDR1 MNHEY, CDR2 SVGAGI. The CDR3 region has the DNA TGTGCCAGCAGTCCTACAGGGCCCGGGGAGCTGTTTTTT. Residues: CASSPTGPGELFF.

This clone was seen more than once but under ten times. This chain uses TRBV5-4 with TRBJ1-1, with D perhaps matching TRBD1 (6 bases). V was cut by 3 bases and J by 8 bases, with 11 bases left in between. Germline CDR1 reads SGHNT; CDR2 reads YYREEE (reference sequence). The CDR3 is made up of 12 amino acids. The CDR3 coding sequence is TGTGCCAGCAGCTCTCGACAGGAAGAAGCTTTCTTT. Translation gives CASSSRQEEAFF.